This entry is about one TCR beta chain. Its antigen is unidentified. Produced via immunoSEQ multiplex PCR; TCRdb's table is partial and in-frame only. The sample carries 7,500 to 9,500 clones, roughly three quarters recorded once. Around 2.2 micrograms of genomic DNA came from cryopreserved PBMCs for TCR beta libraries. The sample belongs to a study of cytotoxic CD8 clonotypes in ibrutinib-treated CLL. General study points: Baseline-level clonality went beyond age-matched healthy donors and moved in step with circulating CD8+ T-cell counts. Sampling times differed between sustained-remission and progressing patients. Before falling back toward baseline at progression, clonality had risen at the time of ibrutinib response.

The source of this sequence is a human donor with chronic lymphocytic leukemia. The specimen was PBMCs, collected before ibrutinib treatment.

The CDR3 reads CASSPRGQVNYEQYF. For the CDR3, the DNA is TGCGCCAGCAGCCCGCGGGGACAGGTGAACTACGAGCAGTACTTC. The chain combines TRBV5-1 with TRBJ2-5; TRBD1 agrees at 8 bases. The closer fit of TRBJ2-7 to the DNA end suggests the J call may be wrong. The CDR3 has 15 amino acids. Germline V lookup: CDR1 SGHRS, CDR2 YFSETQ.